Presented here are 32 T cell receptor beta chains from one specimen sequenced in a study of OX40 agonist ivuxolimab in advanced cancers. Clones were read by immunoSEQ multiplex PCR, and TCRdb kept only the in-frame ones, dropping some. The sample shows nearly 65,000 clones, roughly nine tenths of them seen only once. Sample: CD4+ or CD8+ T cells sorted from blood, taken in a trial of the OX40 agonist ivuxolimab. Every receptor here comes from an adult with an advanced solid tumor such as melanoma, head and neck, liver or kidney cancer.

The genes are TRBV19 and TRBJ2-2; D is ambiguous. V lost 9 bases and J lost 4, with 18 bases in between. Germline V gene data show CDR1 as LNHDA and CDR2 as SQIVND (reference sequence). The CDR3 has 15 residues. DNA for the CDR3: TGTGCCAGCTACATACTCCCACCAACCACCGGGGAGCTGTTTTTT. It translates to CASYILPPTTGELFF.

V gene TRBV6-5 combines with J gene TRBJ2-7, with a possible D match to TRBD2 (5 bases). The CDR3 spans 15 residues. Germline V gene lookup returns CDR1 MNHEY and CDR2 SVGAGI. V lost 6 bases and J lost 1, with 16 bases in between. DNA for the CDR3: TGTGCCAGCAGGGGCTCAGACGAGGGTTCCTACGAGCAGTACTTC. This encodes CASRGSDEGSYEQYF.

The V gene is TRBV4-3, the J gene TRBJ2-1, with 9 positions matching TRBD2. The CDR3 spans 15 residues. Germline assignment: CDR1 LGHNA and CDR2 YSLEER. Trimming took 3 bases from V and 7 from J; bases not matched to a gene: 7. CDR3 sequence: CASSQGSSGVNEQFF. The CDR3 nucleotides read TGCGCCAGCAGCCAGGGATCTAGCGGGGTTAATGAGCAGTTCTTC.

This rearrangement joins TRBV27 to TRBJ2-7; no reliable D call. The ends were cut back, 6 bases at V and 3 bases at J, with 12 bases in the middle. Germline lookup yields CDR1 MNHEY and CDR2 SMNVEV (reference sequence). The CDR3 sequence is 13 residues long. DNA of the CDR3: TGTGCCAGCAGCCCCTACACCCTCTACGAGCAGTACTTC. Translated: CASSPYTLYEQYF.

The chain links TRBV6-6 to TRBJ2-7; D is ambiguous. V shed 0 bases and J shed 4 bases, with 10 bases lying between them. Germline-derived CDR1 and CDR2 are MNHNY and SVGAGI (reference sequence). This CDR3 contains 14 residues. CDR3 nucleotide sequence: TGTGCCAGCAGTTACTCGTCCTCGAGGTACGAGCAGTACTTC. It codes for CASSYSSSRYEQYF.

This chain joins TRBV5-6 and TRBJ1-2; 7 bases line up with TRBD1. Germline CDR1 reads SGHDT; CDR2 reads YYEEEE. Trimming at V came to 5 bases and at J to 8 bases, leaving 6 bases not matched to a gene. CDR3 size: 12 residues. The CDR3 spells CASSNRGGGYTF. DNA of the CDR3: TGTGCCAGCAGTAACAGGGGTGGCGGCTACACCTTC.

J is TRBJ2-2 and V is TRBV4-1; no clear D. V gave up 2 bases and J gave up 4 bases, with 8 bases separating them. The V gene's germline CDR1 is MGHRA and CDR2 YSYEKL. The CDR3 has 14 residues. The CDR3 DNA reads TGCGCCAGCAGCCAACCACTTACCACCGGGGAGCTGTTTTTT. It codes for CASSQPLTTGELFF.

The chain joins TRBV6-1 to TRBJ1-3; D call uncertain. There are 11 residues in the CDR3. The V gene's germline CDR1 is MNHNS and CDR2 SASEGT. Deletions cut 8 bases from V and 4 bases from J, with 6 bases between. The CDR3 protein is CASASGNTIYF. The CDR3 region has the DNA TGTGCCAGCGCGTCGGGAAACACCATATATTTT.

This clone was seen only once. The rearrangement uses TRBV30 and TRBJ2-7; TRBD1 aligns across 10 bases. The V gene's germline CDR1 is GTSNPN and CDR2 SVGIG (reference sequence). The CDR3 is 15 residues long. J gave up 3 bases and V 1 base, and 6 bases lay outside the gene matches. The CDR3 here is CAWSEDRGGFYEQYF. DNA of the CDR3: TGTGCCTGGAGTGAGGACAGGGGGGGGTTCTACGAGCAGTACTTC.

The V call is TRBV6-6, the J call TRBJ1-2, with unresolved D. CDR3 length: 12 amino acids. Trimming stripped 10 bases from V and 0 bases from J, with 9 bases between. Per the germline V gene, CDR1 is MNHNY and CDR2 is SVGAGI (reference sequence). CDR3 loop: CATAPANYGYTF. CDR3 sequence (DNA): TGTGCCACCGCCCCGGCTAACTATGGCTACACCTTC.

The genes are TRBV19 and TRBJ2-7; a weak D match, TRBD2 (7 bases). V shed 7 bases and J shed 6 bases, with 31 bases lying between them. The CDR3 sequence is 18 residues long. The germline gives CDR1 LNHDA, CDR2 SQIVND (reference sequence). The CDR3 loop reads CASTNRGRGGRPTGEQYV. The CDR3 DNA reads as TGTGCCAGTACCAACCGGGGGCGCGGGGGCCGTCCAACGGGCGAGCAGTACGTC.

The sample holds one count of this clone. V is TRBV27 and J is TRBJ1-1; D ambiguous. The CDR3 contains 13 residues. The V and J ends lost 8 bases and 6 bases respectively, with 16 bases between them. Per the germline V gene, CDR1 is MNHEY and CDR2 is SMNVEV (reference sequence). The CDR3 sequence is CASATVIQSEAFF. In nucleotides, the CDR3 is TGTGCCAGCGCGACGGTAATACAGTCTGAAGCTTTCTTT.

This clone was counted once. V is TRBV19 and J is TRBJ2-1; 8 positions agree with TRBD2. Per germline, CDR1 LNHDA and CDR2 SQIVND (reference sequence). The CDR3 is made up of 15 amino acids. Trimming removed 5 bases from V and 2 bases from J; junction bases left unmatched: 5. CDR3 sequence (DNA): TGTGCCAGTAGTGCGGGGGGCGGTCCCTACAATGAGCAGTTCTTC. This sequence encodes CASSAGGGPYNEQFF.

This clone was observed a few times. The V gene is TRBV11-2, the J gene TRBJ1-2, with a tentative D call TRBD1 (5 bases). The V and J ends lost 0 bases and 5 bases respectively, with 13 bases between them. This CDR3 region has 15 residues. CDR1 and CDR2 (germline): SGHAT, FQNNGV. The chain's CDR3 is CASSLDRGTAYGYTF. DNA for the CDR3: TGTGCCAGCAGCTTAGATAGAGGGACGGCTTATGGCTACACCTTC. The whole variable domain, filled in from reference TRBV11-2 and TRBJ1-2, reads EAGVAQSPRYKIIEKRQSVAFWCNPISGHATLYWYQQILGQGPKLLIQFQNNGVVDDSQLPKDRFSAERLKGVDSTLKIQPAKLEDSAVYLCASSLDRGTAYGYTFGSGTRLTVV.

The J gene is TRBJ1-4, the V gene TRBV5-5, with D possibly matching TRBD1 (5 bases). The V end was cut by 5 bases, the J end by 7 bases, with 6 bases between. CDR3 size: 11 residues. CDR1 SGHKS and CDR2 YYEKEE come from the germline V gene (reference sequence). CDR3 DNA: TGTGCCAGCAGTAGGGGTGAAAAACTGTTTTTT. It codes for CASSRGEKLFF.

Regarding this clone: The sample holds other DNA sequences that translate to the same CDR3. The CDR3 DNA is TGTGCCAGCAGTCTGTACAATGAGCAGTTCTTC. Its translation: CASSLYNEQFF. The chain couples TRBV27 to TRBJ2-1; no firm D call. The CDR3 is made up of 11 amino acids. The V gene's germline CDR1 is MNHEY and CDR2 SMNVEV (reference sequence). Trimming pared 5 bases from V and 4 bases from J, leaving 3 bases between.

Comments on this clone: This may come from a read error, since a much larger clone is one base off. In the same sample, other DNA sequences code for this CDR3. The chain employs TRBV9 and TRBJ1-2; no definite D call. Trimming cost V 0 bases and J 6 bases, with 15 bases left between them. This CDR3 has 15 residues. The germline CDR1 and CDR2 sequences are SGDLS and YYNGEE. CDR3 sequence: CASSVGDRARDGYTF. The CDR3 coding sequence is TGTGCCAGCAGCGTAGGAGATAGGGCTCGGGATGGCTACACCTTC.

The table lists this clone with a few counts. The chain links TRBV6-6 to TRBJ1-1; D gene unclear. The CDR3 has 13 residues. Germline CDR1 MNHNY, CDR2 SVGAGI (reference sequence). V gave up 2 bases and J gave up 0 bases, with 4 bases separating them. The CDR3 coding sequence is TGTGCCAGCAGTTACAGAATGAACACTGAAGCTTTCTTT. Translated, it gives CASSYRMNTEAFF.

The CDR3 DNA reads TGCGCCAGCAGCGCCAGGACCCTCCGTGATCAGCCCCAGCATTTT. This sequence encodes CASSARTLRDQPQHF. The V and J genes are TRBV4-1 and TRBJ1-5; D is unresolved. The V gene lost 5 bases and the J gene lost 5 bases, with 16 bases spanning the gap. Germline CDR1 reads MGHRA; CDR2 reads YSYEKL. This CDR3 contains 15 residues.

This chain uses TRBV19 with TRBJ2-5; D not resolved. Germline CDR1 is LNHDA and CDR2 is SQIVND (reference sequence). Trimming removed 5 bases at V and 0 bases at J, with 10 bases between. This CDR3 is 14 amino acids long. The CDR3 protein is CASSPVGYQETQYF. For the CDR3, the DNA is TGTGCCAGTAGTCCAGTAGGGTACCAAGAGACCCAGTACTTC.

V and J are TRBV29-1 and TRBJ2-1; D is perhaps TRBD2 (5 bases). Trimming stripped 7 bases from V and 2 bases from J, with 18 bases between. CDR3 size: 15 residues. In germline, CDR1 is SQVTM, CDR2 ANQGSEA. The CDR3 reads CSAPLRESAYNEQFF. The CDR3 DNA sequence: TGCAGCGCCCCACTGAGGGAGAGCGCCTACAATGAGCAGTTCTTC.

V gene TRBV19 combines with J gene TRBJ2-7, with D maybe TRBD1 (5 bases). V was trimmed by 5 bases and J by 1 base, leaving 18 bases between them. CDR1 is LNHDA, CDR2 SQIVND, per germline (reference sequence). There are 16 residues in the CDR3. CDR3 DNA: TGTGCCAGTAGTGCAGGGATCGGGCCGCGGTCCTACGAGCAGTACTTC. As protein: CASSAGIGPRSYEQYF.

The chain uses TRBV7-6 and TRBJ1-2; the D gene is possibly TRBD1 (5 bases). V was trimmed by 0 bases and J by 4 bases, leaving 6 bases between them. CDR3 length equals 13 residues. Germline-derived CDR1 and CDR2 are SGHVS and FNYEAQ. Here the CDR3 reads CASSLAGAYGYTF. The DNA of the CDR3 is TGTGCCAGCAGCTTAGCAGGGGCCTATGGCTACACCTTC.

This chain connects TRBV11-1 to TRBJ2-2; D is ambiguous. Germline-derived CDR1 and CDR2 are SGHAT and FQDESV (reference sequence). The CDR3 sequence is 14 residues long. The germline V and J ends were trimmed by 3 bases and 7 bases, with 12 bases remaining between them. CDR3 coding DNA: TGTGCCAGCAGCTTTTGGGGTTCGGGCGGGGAGCTGTTTTTT. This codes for CASSFWGSGGELFF.

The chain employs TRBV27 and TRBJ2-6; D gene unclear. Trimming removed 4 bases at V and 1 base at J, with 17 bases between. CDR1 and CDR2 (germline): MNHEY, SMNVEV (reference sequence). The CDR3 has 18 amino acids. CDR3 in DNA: TGTGCCAGCAGTTATTCGCACCCCACAGAATCTGGGGCCAACGTCCTGACTTTC. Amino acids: CASSYSHPTESGANVLTF.

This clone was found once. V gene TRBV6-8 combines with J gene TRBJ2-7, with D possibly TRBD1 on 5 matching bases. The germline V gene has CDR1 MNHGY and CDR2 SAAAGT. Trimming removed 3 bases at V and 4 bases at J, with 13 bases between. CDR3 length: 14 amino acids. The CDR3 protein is CASSYRTRAYEQYV. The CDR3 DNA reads TGTGCCAGCAGTTATCGGACACGGGCTTACGAGCAGTACGTC.

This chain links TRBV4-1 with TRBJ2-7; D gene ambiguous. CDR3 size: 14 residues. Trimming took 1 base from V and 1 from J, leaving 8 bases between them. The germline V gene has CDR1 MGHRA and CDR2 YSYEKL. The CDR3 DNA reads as TGCGCCAGCAGCCAAGTCGTGGGGTCCTACGAGCAGTACTTC. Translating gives CASSQVVGSYEQYF.

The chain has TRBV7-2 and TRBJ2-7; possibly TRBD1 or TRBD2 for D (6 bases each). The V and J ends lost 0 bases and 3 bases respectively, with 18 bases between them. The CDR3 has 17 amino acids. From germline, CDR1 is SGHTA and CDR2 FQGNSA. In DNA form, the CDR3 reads TGTGCCAGCAGCTTAGCCCCCCAATTAGGGGGAGGCTACGAGCAGTACTTC. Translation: CASSLAPQLGGGYEQYF.

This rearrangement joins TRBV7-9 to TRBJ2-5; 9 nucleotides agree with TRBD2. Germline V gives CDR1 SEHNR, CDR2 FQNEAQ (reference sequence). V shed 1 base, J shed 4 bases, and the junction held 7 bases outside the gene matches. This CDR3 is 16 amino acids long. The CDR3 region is CASSLDPSGDPETQYF. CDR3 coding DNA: TGTGCCAGCAGCTTAGATCCTAGCGGGGACCCAGAGACCCAGTACTTC. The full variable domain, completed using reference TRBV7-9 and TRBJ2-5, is DTGVSQNPRHKITKRGQNVTFRCDPISEHNRLYWYRQTLGQGPEFLTYFQNEAQLEKSRLLSDRFSAERPKGSFSTLEIQRTEQGDSAMYLCASSLDPSGDPETQYFGPGTRLLVL.

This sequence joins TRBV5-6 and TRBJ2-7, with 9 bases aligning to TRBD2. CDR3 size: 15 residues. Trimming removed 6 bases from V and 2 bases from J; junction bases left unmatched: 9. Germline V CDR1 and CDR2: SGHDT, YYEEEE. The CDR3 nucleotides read TGTGCCAGCACCCCTGCTAGCGGGGCCCCCTACGAGCAGTACGTC. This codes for CASTPASGAPYEQYV.

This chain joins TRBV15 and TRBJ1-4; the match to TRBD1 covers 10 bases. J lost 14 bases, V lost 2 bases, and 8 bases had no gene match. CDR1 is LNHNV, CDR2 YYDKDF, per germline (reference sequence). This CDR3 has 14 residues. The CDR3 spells CATSRQGQGNGLFF. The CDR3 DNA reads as TGTGCCACCAGCAGACAGGGACAGGGGAATGGTCTGTTTTTT.

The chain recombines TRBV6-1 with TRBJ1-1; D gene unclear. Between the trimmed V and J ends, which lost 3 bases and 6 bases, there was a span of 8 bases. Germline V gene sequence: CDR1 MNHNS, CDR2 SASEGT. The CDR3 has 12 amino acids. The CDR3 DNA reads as TGTGCCAGCAGTGATAGAGTCCCTGAAGCTTTCTTT. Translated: CASSDRVPEAFF.